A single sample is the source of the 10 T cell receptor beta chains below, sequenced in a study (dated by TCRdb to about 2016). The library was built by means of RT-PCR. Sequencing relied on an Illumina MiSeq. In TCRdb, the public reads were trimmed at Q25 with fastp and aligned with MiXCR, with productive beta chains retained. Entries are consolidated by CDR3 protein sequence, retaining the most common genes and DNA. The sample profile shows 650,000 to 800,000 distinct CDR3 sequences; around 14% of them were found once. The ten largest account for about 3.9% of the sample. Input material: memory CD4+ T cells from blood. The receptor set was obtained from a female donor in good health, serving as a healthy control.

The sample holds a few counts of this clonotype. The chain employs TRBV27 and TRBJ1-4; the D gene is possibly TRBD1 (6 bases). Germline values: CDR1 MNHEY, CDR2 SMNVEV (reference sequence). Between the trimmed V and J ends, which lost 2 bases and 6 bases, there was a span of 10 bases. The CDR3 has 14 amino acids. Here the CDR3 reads CASSLDRNDEKLFF. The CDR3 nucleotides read TGTGCCAGCAGTTTAGACAGGAACGATGAAAAACTGTTTTTT. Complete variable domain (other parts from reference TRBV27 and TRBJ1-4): EAQVTQNPRYLITVTGKKLTVTCSQNMNHEYMSWYRQDPGLGLRQIYYSMNVEVTDKGDVPEGYKVSRKEKRNFPLILESPSPNQTSLYFCASSLDRNDEKLFFGSGTQLSVL.

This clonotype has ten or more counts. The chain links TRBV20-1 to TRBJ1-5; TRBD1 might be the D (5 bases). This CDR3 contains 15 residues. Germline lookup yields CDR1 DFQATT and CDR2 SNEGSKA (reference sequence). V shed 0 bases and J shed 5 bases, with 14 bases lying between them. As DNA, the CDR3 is TGCAGTGCTAGAGATCGGGTGGGGGTTGATCAGCCCCAGCATTTT. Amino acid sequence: CSARDRVGVDQPQHF.

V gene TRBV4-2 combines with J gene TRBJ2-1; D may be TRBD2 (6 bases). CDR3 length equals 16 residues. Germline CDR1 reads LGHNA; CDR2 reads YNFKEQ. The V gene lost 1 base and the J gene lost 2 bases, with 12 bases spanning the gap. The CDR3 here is CASSQAEGPPYNEQFF. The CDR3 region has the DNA TGTGCCAGCAGCCAAGCGGAGGGCCCCCCCTACAATGAGCAGTTCTTC.

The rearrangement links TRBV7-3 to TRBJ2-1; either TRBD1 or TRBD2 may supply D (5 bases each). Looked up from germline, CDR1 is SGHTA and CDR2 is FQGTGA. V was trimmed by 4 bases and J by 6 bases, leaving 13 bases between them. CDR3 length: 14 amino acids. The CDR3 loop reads CASSSTGPGNEQFF. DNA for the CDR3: TGTGCCAGCAGCTCCACGGGGCCGGGCAATGAGCAGTTCTTC.

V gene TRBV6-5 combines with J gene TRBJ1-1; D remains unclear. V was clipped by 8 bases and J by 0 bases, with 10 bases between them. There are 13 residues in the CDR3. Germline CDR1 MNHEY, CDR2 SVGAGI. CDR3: CASGKVMNTEAFF. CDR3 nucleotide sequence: TGTGCCAGCGGGAAGGTCATGAACACTGAAGCTTTCTTT.

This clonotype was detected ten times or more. CDR3 nucleotides: TGCGCCAGCAGCTTCGAAGGTGATGGCTACACCTTC. It is translated as CASSFEGDGYTF. V and J are TRBV5-1 and TRBJ1-2; the D is unclear. The CDR3 is made up of 12 amino acids. From germline, CDR1 is SGHRS and CDR2 YFSETQ. V lost 2 bases and J 6 bases, leaving 8 bases between the germline ends.

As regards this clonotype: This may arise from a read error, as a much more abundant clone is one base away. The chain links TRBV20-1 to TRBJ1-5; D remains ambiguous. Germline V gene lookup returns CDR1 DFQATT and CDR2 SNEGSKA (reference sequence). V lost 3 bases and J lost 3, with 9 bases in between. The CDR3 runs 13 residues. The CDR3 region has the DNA TGCAGTGCTAGGAGACATGTCAATCAGCCCCAGCATTTT. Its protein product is CSARRHVNQPQHF.

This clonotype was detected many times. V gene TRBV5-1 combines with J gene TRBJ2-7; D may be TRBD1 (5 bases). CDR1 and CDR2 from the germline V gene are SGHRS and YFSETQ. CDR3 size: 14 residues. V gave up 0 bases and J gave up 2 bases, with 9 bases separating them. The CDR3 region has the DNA TGCGCCAGCAGCTTGGAAGGGGAACCCTACGAGCAGTACTTC. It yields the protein CASSLEGEPYEQYF.

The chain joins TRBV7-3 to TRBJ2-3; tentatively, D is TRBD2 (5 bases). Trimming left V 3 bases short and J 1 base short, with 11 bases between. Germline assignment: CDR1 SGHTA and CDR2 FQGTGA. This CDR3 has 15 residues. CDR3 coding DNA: TGTGCCAGCAGCTTTTATAGCGTTGGCACAGATACGCAGTATTTT. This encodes CASSFYSVGTDTQYF.

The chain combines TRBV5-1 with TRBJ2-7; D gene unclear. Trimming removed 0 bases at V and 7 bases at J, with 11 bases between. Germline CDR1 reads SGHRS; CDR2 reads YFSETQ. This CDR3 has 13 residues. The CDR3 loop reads CASSLVGLWEQYF. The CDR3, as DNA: TGCGCCAGCAGCTTGGTGGGTTTGTGGGAGCAGTACTTC.